Reported below is one T cell receptor (beta chain). The data originate from a study of T cells in Graves' hyperthyroidism and ophthalmopathy. Amplification of TCR beta CDR3 regions used RNA as the template. A first-round RT-PCR of the TCR CDR3 used the HTBI primer set. TCRdb reprocessed the multiplex PCR reads with MiXCR, giving one entry per CDR3 protein. Of 350,000 to 400,000 distinct CDR3 sequences in the sample, approximately 13% are singletons; the top ten hold around 10%. Stable Graves' hyperthyroidism denoted no ophthalmopathy progression over 18 months. This CDR3 has 15 residues. Germline CDR1 and CDR2: LNHDA and SQIVND (reference sequence). J was trimmed by 8 bases and V by 9 bases; bases with no gene match: 14.

Sequencing was performed on blood. The chain carries TRBV19 and TRBJ2-1, with 9 bases matching TRBD2. The origin of this receptor is a woman aged 60-70 years with Graves' hyperthyroidism. CDR3 in DNA: TGTGCCAGCAAATTCGGGGCGGGAGGGGTGGATGAGCAGTTCTTC. It encodes CASKFGAGGVDEQFF.